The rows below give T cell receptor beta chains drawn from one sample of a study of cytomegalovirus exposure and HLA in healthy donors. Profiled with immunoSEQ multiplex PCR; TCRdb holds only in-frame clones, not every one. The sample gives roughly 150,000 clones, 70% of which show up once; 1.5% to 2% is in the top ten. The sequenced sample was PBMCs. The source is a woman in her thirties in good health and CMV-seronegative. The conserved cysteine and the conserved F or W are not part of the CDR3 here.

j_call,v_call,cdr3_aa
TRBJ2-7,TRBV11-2,ASSLDPTDEQY
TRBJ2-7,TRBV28,ACGLAASYEQY
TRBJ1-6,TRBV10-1,ASSGPTGKGSKPPNSPLH
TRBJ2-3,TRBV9,ASSSDREDTQY
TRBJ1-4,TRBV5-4,ASSLGQGSEKLF
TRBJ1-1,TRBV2,ASSVGVITEAF
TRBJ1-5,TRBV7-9,ASSLAGTGGWDNQPQH
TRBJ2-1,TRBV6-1,ASSEDDRASYNEQF
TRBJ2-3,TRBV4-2,ASSPVAGGRDTQY
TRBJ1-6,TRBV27,ASSWEGAGVNSPLH
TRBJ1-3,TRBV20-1,SAERGDTIY
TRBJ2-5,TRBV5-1,ASSLEQIQETQY
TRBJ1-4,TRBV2,ASWGGNGDEKLF
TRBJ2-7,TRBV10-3,AISVDRTSSYEQY
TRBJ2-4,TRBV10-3,ATSGSLVAKNIQY
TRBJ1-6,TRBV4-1,ASSQDYSDRANSPLH
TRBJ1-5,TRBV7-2,ASSRQGSNQPQH
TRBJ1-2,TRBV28,ASSSGTGSLWDYGYT
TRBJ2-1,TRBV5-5,ASSLAGHNEQF
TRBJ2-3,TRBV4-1,ASSNPGGITDTQY
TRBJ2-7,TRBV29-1,SVGGTAEQY
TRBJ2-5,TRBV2,ARGLAEFQRETQY
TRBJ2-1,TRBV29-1,SVVWGSATGATFGEQF
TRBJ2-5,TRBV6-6,ASSYEYQETQY
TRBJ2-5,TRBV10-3,AIRSGGTGETQY
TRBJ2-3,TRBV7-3,ASSPGLAGDTQY
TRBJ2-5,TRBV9,ASSVSSAQETQY
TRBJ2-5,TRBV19,ASSGGLQETQY
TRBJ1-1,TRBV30,ATQGQGDTEAF
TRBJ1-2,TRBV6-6,ASTQRGQGAPGYT
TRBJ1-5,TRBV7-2,ASSLRQGSNQPQH
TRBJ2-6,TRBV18,ASSRDSPSGANVLT
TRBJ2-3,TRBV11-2,ASSSSGGADTQY
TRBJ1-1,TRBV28,ASGWPGAPNTEAF
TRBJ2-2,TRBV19,ASSAITGLAGNTGELF
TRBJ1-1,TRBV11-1,ASSLEGAGTEAF
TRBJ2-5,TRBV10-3,AIRNREGETQY
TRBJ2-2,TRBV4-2,ASSQTKNSGELF
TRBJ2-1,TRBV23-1,ASSHLAGGTYNEQF
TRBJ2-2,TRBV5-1,ASSLSANTGELF